The next 3 T cell receptor beta chains were all read from a single sample in a study of response to subunit inactivated influenza vaccine. MiXCR, run by TCRdb on the RT-PCR reads, gives a single entry per CDR3 protein. The sample yields roughly 710,000 distinct CDR3 sequences, 14% seen once. This material consisted of PBMCs from blood, taken 14 to 15 days before vaccination. These receptor sequences come from a man aged 50 to 59 who received an inactivated influenza vaccine.

V and J are TRBV3-1 and TRBJ1-1; perhaps TRBD1 as D (5 bases). The CDR3 spans 15 residues. Between the trimmed V and J ends, which lost 1 base and 4 bases, there was a span of 13 bases. Germline V gives CDR1 LGHDT, CDR2 YNNKEL (reference sequence). CDR3 sequence: CASSQGPGLGTEAFF. CDR3 nucleotides: TGTGCCAGCAGCCAAGGTCCAGGGTTAGGCACTGAAGCTTTCTTT.

This chain links TRBV27 with TRBJ1-4, with D perhaps TRBD1 (5 bases). The V gene's germline CDR1 is MNHEY and CDR2 SMNVEV (reference sequence). The CDR3 loop spans 15 amino acids. V was clipped by 7 bases and J by 5 bases, with 17 bases between them. The CDR3 nucleotides read TGTGCCAGCACCCTTGAGGGGCAAGAAAATGAAAAACTGTTTTTT. Translating it yields CASTLEGQENEKLFF.

This chain links TRBV10-3 with TRBJ2-6, with 8 positions matching TRBD1. J gave up 4 bases and V 9 bases, and 5 bases lay outside the gene matches. CDR3 length: 14 residues. Germline lookup yields CDR1 ENHRY and CDR2 SYGVKD. The CDR3 nucleotides read TGTGCCATGCAGGGGGCGCGAGGGGCCAACGTCCTGACTTTC. It codes for CAMQGARGANVLTF.